This paragraph covers one T cell receptor beta chain sequence. Its target is unknown. This record belongs to a study of Tregs in tolerant kidney transplant recipients. Overall study results and limits: Few patients were studied, so findings need validation in larger groups. Expanding Tregs on activated donor B cells appeared to best identify donor-specific TCRbeta clones.

Profiling relied on immunoSEQ multiplex PCR, and the TCRdb table lists in-frame clones only, not all of them. The sample carries roughly 250,000 clones, more than 65% recorded once. Unstimulated Tregs (CD4+CD25+CD127-) and CD4+CD25- non-Tregs were sorted from PBMCs. Germline CDR1 is KGHSH and CDR2 is LQKENI. The CDR3 contains 13 residues. After removal of 5 bases from V and 5 bases from J, the junction contained 5 bases not matched to a gene. The sample taken for sequencing was CD4+ T cells from blood. V is TRBV18 and J is TRBJ2-5; 7 nucleotides line up with TRBD1. The origin of this receptor is a human donor in good health. CDR3 amino acids: CASSAQQGETQYF. The DNA for the CDR3 is TGTGCCAGCTCAGCCCAACAGGGGGAGACCCAGTACTTC.